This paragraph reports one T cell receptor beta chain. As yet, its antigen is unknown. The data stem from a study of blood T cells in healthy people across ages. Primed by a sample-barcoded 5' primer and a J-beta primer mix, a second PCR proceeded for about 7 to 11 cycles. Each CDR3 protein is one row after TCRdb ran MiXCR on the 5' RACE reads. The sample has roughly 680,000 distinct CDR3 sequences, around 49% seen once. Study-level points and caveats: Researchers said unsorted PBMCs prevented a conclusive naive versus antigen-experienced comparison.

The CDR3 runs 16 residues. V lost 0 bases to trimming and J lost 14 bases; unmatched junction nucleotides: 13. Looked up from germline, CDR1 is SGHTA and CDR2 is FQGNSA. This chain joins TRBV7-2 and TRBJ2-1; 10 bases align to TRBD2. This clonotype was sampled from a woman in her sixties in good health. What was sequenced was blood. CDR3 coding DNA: TGTGCCAGCAGCTTAGCCATCGGGACTAGCGCCACGGGGAAGTTCTTC. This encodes CASSLAIGTSATGKFF.